This T cell receptor (beta chain) was recorded in a study of shared clonotypes between healthy human individuals. Background on the study: Three plates were used per donor for CD4 naive, three for CD4 memory, two for CD8 naive and one for CD8 memory. General study points: Naive subsets generally exceeded memory subsets in estimated richness.

Once extracted for a subset, genomic DNA was divided evenly among several immunoSEQ plates. This table comes from immunoSEQ multiplex PCR, and its TCRdb copy is limited to in-frame clones, with some not included. The table has 1,400,000 or so clones, approximately 98.5% seen once. Germline loops: CDR1 SEHNR, CDR2 FQNEAQ (reference sequence). The CDR3 spans 13 residues. The V end lost 2 bases, the J end lost 0 bases, and 4 bases lay between the germline ends. CD4+ cells yielded CD45RA+ naive and CD45RA-negative memory subsets. As concerns this clone: The antigen is unknown. This CDR3 is also generated by other DNA sequences in the sample.

V and J are TRBV7-9 and TRBJ1-1; D gene ambiguous. This TCR derives from a man aged 25-45 years in good health. The sequenced sample was naive CD4+ T cells sorted from blood. The subset: CD45RA+ positively selected. The CDR3, as DNA: TGTGCCAGCAGCTTATTGATGAACACTGAAGCTTTCTTT. This codes for CASSLLMNTEAFF.